This T cell receptor (beta chain) was found in a study of T-cell reconstitution after alpha-beta-depleted transplantation in children. Overall study results and limits: Roughly two months post-transplant, alpha-beta T cells reportedly originated from several hundred graft clones that had expanded. Recipient T cells and thymic progenitors that survived were the source of the high TCRbeta diversity seen at day 60 in some patients.

This clonotype showed up just a few times. Antigen specificity is unknown. The CDR3 contains 13 residues. V shed 6 bases, J shed 5 bases, and the junction held 9 bases outside the gene matches. In germline, CDR1 is DFQATT, CDR2 SNEGSKA (reference sequence). It was with unique molecular identifiers that the TCRbeta library was prepared. One entry per CDR3 protein, called by TCRdb with MiXCR from the PCR reads. The sample lists fewer than 550,000 distinct CDR3 sequences, roughly 11% occurring once. The source is a female patient aged 2 to 10 who had a stem cell transplant for aplastic anemia, so the T cells may come from the graft donor. The sample was PBMCs, mostly from graft donor cells, taken 180 days after TCRalphabeta/CD19-depleted stem cell transplant. This rearrangement joins TRBV20-1 to TRBJ2-5; 7 bases fit TRBD2. CDR3 loop: CSAHPGGRETQYF. The CDR3 region has the DNA TGCAGTGCCCACCCGGGGGGACGGGAGACCCAGTACTTC.